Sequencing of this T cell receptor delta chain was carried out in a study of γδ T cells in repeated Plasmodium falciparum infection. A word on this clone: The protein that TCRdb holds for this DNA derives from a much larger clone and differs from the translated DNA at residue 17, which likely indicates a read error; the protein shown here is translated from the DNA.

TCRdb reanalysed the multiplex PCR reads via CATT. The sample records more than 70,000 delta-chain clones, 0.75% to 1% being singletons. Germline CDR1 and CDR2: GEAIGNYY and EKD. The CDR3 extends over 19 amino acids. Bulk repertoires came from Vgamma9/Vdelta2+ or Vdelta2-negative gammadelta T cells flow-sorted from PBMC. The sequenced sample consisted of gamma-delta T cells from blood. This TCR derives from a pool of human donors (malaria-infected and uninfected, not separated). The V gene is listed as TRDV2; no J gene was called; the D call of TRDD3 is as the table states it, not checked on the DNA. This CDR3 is CACDALQDGFGSNTDKFIF. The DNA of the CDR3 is TGTGCCTGTGATGCCCTGCAGGATGGGTTTGGAAGTAACACCGATAAATTCATCTTT.